This TCR beta chain appears in the sequencing data of a study of naive and memory T cell subsets. Findings and caveats of the study: Potentially, T cell activation and differentiation skew this RNA-based measurement. Reportedly, tuberculin skin test sites gave far more TCRs than other biopsies.

The sample holds a few counts of this clonotype. What it recognizes is unknown. As for treatment: skin biopsy from PPD injection site in Mantoux-positive individual. A UMI-containing oligonucleotide was joined by 3' ligation to the TCR cDNA template. Individuals with a positive Mantoux test gave biopsies from PPD-injected skin. Ligated cDNA underwent four rounds of PCR with nested alpha and beta constant region primers and SP2. Via MiXCR, TCRdb re-called the UMI-ligation and nested PCR reads, giving one row per CDR3 protein. The table records about 37,000 distinct CDR3 sequences, 11% of them present only once. Specimen: skin, collected from a tuberculin skin test site. The receptor's source is an adult in good health.

CDR3 DNA: TGTGCCAGCAGCCCAATAGCGGGGTCAAGAGACGGTGAGCAGTTCTTC. This sequence encodes CASSPIAGSRDGEQFF. V is TRBV14 and J is TRBJ2-1; 8 nucleotides align to TRBD2. The CDR3 totals 16 residues. Germline assignment: CDR1 SGHDN and CDR2 FVKESK. The junction had 14 bases not matched to a gene; V was cut back by 4 bases and J by 9 bases.